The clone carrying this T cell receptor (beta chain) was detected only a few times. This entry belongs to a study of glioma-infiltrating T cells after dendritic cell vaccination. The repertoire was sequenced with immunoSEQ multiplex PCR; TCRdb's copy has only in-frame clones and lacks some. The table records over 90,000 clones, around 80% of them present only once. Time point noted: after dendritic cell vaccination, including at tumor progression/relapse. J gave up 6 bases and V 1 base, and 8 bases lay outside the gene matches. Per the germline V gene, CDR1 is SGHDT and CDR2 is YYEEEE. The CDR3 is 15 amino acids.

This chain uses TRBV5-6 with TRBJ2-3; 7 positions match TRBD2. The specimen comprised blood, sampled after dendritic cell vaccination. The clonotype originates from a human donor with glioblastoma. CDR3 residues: CASSLWTGGLDTQYF. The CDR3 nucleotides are TGTGCCAGCAGCTTGTGGACGGGAGGCTTGGATACGCAGTATTTT. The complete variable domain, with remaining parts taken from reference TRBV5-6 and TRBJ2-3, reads DAGVTQSPTHLIKTRGQQVTLRCSPKSGHDTVSWYQQALGQGPQFIFQYYEEEERQRGNFPDRFSGHQFPNYSSELNVNALLLGDSALYLCASSLWTGGLDTQYFGPGTRLTVL.